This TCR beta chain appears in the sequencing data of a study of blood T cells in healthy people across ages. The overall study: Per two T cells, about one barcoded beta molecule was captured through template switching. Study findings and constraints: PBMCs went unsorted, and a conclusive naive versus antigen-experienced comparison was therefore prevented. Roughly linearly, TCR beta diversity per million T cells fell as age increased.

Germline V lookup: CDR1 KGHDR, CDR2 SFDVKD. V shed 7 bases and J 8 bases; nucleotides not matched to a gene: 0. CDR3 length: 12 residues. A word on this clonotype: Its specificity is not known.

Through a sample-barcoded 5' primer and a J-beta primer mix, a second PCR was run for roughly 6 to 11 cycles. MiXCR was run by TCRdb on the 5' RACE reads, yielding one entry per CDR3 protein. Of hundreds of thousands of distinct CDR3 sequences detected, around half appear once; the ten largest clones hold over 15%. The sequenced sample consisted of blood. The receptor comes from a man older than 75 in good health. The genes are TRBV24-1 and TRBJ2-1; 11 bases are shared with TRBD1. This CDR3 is CATRGQGDEQFF. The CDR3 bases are TGTGCCACCAGGGGACAGGGGGATGAGCAGTTCTTC.